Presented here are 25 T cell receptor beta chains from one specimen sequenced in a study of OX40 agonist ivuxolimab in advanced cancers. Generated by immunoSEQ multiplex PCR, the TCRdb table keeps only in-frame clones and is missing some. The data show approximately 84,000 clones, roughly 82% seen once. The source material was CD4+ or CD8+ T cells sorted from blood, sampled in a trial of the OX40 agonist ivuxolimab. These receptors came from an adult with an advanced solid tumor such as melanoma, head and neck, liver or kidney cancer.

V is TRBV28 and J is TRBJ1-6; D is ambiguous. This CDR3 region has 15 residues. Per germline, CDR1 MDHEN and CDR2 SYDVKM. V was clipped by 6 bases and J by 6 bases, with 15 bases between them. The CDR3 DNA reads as TGTGCCAGCAGCCCCCCAGGATGGCGTAATTCACCCCTCCACTTT. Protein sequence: CASSPPGWRNSPLHF.

The CDR3 region is CASSQESGTKNIQYF. In nucleotides, the CDR3 is TGTGCCAGCAGCCAAGAATCCGGGACCAAAAACATTCAGTACTTC. V usage is TRBV14 and J usage is TRBJ2-4; D is possibly TRBD2 (5 bases). The length of the CDR3 is 15 residues. Deletions cut 0 bases from V and 2 bases from J, with 8 bases between. Germline V lookup: CDR1 SGHDN, CDR2 FVKESK.

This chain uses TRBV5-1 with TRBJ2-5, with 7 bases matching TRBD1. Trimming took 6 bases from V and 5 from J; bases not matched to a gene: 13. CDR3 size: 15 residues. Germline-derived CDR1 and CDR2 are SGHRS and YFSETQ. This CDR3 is CASTETTGMAETQYF. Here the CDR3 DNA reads TGCGCCAGCACTGAGACGACAGGGATGGCGGAGACCCAGTACTTC.

The CDR3 reads CASSPAVSGGQETQYF. The CDR3 DNA reads as TGTGCCAGCAGCCCAGCTGTTAGCGGGGGGCAAGAGACCCAGTACTTC. The genes are TRBV9 and TRBJ2-5; 10 bases are a match to TRBD2. Trimming took 4 bases from V and 2 from J; bases not matched to a gene: 8. Germline lookup yields CDR1 SGDLS and CDR2 YYNGEE. CDR3 length: 16 amino acids.

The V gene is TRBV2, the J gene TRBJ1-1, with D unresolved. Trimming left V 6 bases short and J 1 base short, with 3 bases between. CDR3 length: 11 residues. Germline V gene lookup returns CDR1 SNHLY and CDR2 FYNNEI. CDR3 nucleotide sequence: TGTGCCAGCAGGGGGAACACTGAAGCTTTCTTT. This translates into CASRGNTEAFF.

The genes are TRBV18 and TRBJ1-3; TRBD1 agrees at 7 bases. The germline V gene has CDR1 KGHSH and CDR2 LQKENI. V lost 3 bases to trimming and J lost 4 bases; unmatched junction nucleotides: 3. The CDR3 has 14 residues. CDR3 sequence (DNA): TGTGCCAGCTCACCGGACAGGCCCGGAAACACCATATATTTT. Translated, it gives CASSPDRPGNTIYF.

The CDR3 sequence is CASSVGLGLAEAFF. For the CDR3, the DNA is TGTGCCAGCAGCGTAGGTTTGGGCTTAGCTGAAGCTTTCTTT. The chain joins TRBV9 to TRBJ1-1; no firm D call. The CDR3 totals 14 residues. Germline V gene lookup returns CDR1 SGDLS and CDR2 YYNGEE. The V and J ends lost 0 bases and 6 bases respectively, with 12 bases between them. Combining the CDR3 with reference TRBV9 and TRBJ1-1 gives the whole variable domain DSGVTQTPKHLITATGQRVTLRCSPRSGDLSVYWYQQSLDQGLQFLIQYYNGEERAKGNILERFSAQQFPDLHSELNLSSLELGDSALYFCASSVGLGLAEAFFGQGTRLTVV.

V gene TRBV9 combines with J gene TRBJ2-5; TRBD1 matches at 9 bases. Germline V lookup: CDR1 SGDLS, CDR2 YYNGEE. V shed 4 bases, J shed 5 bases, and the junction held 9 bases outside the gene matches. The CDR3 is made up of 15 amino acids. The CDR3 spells CASSILGQGGETQYF. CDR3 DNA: TGTGCCAGCAGCATATTGGGACAGGGAGGGGAGACCCAGTACTTC. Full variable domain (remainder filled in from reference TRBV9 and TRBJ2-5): DSGVTQTPKHLITATGQRVTLRCSPRSGDLSVYWYQQSLDQGLQFLIQYYNGEERAKGNILERFSAQQFPDLHSELNLSSLELGDSALYFCASSILGQGGETQYFGPGTRLLVL.

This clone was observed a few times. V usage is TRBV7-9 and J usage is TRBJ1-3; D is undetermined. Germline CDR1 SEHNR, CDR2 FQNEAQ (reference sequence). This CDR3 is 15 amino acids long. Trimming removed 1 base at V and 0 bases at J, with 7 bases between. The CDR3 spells CASSLEVFSGNTIYF. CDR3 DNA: TGTGCCAGCAGCTTAGAAGTGTTCTCTGGAAACACCATATATTTT.

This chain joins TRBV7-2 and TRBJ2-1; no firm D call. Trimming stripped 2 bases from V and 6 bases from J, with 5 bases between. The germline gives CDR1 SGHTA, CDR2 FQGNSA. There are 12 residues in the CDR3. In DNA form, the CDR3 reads TGTGCCAGCAGCTTAATCCTCAATGAGCAGTTCTTC. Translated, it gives CASSLILNEQFF.

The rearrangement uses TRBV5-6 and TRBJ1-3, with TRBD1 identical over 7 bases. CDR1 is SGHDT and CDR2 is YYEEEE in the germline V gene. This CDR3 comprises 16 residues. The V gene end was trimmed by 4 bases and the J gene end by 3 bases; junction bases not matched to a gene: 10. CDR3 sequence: CASSAGTAVVGNTIYF. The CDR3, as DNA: TGTGCCAGCAGCGCCGGGACAGCGGTAGTTGGAAACACCATATATTTT.

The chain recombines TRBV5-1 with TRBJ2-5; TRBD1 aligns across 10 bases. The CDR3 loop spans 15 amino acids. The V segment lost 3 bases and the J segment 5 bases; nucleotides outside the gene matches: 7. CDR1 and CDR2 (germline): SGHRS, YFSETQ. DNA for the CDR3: TGCGCCAGCAGCTCCGGGACAGGGGCCTCGGAGACCCAGTACTTC. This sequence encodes CASSSGTGASETQYF.

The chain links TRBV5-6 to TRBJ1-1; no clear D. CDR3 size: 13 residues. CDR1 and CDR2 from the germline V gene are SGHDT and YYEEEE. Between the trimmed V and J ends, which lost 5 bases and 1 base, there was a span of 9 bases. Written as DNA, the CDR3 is TGTGCCAGCAGTTCCCCCAAGAACACTGAAGCTTTCTTT. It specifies CASSSPKNTEAFF.

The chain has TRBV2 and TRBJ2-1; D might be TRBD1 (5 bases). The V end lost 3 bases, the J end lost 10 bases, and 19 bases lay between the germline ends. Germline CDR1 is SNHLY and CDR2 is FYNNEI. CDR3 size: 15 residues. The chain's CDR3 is CASSEQTGNPGEQFF. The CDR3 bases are TGTGCCAGCAGTGAGCAGACCGGCAACCCAGGGGAGCAGTTCTTC.

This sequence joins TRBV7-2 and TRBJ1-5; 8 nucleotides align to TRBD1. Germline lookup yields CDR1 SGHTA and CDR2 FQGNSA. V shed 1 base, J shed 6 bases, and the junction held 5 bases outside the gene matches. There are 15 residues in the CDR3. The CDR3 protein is CASSLVGQVGQPQHF. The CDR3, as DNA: TGTGCCAGCAGCTTAGTGGGACAGGTCGGTCAGCCCCAGCATTTT.

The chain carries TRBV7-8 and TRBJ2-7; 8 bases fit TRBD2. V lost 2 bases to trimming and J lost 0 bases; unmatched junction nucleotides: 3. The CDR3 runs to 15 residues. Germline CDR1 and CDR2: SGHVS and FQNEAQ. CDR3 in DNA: TGTGCCAGCAGCTTAAAAGCGGGGGCCTCCTACGAGCAGTACGTC. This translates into CASSLKAGASYEQYV.

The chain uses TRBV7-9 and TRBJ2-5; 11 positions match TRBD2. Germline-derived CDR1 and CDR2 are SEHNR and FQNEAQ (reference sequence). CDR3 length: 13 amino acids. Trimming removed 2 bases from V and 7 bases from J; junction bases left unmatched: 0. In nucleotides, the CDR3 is TGTGCCAGCAGCTTAACTAGCGGGGGGACCCAGTACTTC. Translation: CASSLTSGGTQYF.

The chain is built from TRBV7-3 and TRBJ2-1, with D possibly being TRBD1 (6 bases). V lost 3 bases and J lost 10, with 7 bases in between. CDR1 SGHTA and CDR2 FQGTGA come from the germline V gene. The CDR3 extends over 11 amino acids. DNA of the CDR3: TGTGCCAGCAGCTTTCAGGGGGAGCAGTTCTTC. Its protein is CASSFQGEQFF. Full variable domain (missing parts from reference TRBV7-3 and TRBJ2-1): GAGVSQTPSNKVTEKGKYVELRCDPISGHTALYWYRQSLGQGPEFLIYFQGTGAADDSGLPNDRFFAVRPEGSVSTLKIQRTERGDSAVYLCASSFQGEQFFGPGTRLTVL.

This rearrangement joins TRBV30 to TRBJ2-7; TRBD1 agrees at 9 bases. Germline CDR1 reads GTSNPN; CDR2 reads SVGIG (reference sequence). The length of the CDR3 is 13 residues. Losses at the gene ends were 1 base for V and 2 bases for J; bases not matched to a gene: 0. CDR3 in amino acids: CAWSGQGAYEQYF. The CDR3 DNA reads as TGTGCCTGGAGTGGACAGGGGGCCTACGAGCAGTACTTC.

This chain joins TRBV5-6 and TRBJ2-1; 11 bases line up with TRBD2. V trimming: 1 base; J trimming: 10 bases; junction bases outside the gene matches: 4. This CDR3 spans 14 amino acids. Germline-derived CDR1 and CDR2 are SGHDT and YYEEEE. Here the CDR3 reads CASSLLAGGGEQFF. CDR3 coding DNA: TGTGCCAGCAGCTTGCTAGCGGGGGGAGGCGAGCAGTTCTTC.

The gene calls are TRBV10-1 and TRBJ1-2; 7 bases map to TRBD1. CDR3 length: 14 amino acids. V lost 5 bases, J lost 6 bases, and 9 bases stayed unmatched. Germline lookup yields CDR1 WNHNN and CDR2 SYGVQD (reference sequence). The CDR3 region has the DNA TGCGCCAGCAGTCCACAGGGGAGCCGTGATGGCTACACCTTC. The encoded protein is CASSPQGSRDGYTF.

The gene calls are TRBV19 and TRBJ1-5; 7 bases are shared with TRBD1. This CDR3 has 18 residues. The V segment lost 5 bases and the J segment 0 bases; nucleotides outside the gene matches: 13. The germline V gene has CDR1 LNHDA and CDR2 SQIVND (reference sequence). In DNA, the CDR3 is TGTGCCAGTAGTCTCGCGACAGGGACCCTTTATAGCAATCAGCCCCAGCATTTT. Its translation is CASSLATGTLYSNQPQHF. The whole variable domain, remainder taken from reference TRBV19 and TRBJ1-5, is DGGITQSPKYLFRKEGQNVTLSCEQNLNHDAMYWYRQDPGQGLRLIYYSQIVNDFQKGDIAEGYSVSREKKESFPLTVTSAQKNPTAFYLCASSLATGTLYSNQPQHFGDGTRLSIL.

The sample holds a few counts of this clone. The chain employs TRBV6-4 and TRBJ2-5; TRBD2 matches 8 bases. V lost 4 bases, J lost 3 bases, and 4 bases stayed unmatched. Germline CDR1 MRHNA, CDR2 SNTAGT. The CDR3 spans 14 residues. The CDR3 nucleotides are TGTGCCAGCAGTGCTGTCGGGGGGGAAGAGACCCAGTACTTC. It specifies CASSAVGGEETQYF.

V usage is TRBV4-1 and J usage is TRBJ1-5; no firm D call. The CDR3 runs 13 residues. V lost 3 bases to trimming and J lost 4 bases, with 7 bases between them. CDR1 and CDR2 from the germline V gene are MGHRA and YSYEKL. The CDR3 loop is CASSHRENQPQHF. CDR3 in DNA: TGCGCCAGCAGCCACCGCGAAAATCAGCCCCAGCATTTT.

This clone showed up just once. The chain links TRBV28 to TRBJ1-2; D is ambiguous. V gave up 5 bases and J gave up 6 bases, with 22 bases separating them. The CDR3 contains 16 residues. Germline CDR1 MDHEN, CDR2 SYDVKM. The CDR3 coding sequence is TGTGCCAGCAGTCTTCGCGGCAGATCTAACCCTAATGGCTACACCTTC. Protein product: CASSLRGRSNPNGYTF.